The sequence of this TCR beta chain was determined in a study of blood T cell repertoires in COVID-19. Per germline, CDR1 SGDLS and CDR2 YYNGEE. V shed 2 bases and J 0 bases; nucleotides not matched to a gene: 3. This CDR3 is 16 amino acids long. TCRdb's copy holds only in-frame clones and misses some; the assay was immunoSEQ multiplex PCR. The data show roughly 33,000 clones, approximately 90% seen once. The receptor was derived from a human donor in a cohort sampled during active COVID-19. The specimen was peripheral blood. The chain uses TRBV9 and TRBJ2-3; 10 bases fit TRBD2. The CDR3 reads CASSVDSGRSTDTQYF. The CDR3 region has the DNA TGTGCCAGCAGCGTCGATAGCGGGAGGAGCACAGATACGCAGTATTTT. The entire variable domain, with the rest obtained from reference TRBV9 and TRBJ2-3, is as follows: DSGVTQTPKHLITATGQRVTLRCSPRSGDLSVYWYQQSLDQGLQFLIQYYNGEERAKGNILERFSAQQFPDLHSELNLSSLELGDSALYFCASSVDSGRSTDTQYFGPGTRLTVL.